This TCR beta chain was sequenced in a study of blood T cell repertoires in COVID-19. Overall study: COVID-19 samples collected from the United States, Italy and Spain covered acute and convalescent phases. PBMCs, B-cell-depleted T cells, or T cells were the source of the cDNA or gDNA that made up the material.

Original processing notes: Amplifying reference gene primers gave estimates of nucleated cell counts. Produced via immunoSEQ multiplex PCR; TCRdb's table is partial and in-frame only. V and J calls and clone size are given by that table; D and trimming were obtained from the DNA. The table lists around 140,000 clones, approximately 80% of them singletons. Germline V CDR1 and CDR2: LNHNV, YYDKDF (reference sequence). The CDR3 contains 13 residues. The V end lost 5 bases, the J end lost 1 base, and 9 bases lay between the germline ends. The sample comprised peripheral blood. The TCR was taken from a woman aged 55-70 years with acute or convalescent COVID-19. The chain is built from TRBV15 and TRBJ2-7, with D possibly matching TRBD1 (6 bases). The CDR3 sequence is CATSGGRSYEQYF. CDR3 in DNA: TGTGCCACCAGCGGGGGCCGGTCCTACGAGCAGTACTTC. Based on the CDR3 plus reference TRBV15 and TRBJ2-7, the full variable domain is DAMVIQNPRYQVTQFGKPVTLSCSQTLNHNVMYWYQQKSSQAPKLLFHYYDKDFNNEADTPDNFQSRRPNTSFCFLDIRSPGLGDTAMYLCATSGGRSYEQYFGPGTRLTVT.